This T cell receptor beta chain originates from a study of vaccination and CD4 T cells after COVID-19. There are a few counts of this clonotype. The antigen is undetermined. The assay that was used to sequence DNA from cultured CD4+ T cells was the Oncomine TCR Beta short-read assay. TCRdb re-analysed the PCR reads in MiXCR, keeping a single row per CDR3 protein. The sample contains 8,500 to 10,000 distinct CDR3 sequences, more than 20% of which appear only once. Indicated treatment: roughly ten-day PBMC culture with coronavirus spike peptide pools or control peptides (ViraFEST assay). The trim removed 1 base at V and 4 bases at J, leaving 2 bases unmatched. CDR3 length equals 17 residues. CDR1 LGHNA and CDR2 YNFKEQ come from the germline V gene.

This clonotype originated in a human donor with COVID-19. Source material: cultured CD4+ T cells from blood. The chain carries TRBV4-2 and TRBJ2-2, with 14 bases fitting TRBD2. The CDR3 DNA sequence: TGTGCCAGCAGCCAAGCGGGACTAGCGGGGGTCACCGGGGAGCTGTTTTTT. This sequence encodes CASSQAGLAGVTGELFF.